The T cell receptor (beta chain) under discussion was sequenced for a study of shared clonotypes between healthy human individuals. V gave up 2 bases and J gave up 8 bases; unmatched junction bases: 8. This CDR3 has 14 amino acids. CDR1 and CDR2 from the germline V gene are LNHDA and SQIVND (reference sequence). Investigators divided CD4+ cells into CD45RA+ naive and CD45RA-negative memory subsets. TCRdb keeps only in-frame clones here, not all; method: immunoSEQ multiplex PCR. The sample carries about 360,000 clones, 70% to 75% recorded once. Concerning this clone: Its antigen remains unidentified.

Overall study findings and caveats: Memory subsets generally showed smaller estimated richness than naive subsets did.

Material for sequencing was memory CD4+ T cells sorted from blood. Subset: CD45RA-negative fraction. This receptor was obtained from a man aged 30 to 39 in good health. This chain links TRBV19 with TRBJ1-1; 7 bases are a match to TRBD1. The CDR3 sequence: CASSITGALGEAFF. The CDR3 DNA follows: TGTGCCAGTAGTATAACAGGGGCCTTGGGGGAAGCTTTCTTT.